The T cell receptor beta chain under discussion was sequenced for a study of blood T cell repertoires in COVID-19. TCRdb's table, derived via immunoSEQ multiplex PCR, lists solely in-frame clones and lacks some. Of about 370,000 clones detected, around 91% appear once; the ten largest clones hold over 0.95%. Enrolled through a virtual design, the participants were between roughly 18 and 90 years of age and came from some 25 US areas. The recovered donors of Cohort 3 showed two negative PCRs, clearance, or symptom resolution. The V gene lost 1 base and the J gene lost 10 bases, with 8 bases spanning the gap. The CDR3 loop spans 13 amino acids. The germline gives CDR1 MGHRA, CDR2 YSYEKL.

Material: PBMCs or T cells enriched from blood (not recorded which). This clonotype was sampled from a man between 18 and 29 years old who had recovered from COVID-19. The rearrangement uses TRBV4-1 and TRBJ1-6; D call uncertain. This chain's CDR3 is CASSQGAVSPLHF. The CDR3, as DNA: TGCGCCAGCAGCCAAGGGGCCGTATCACCCCTCCACTTT.